The 28 T cell receptor beta chains given below trace back to one sample, sequenced in a study of response to subunit inactivated influenza vaccine. TCRdb ran MiXCR on the RT-PCR reads and lists one entry per CDR3 protein. This sample has about 830,000 distinct CDR3 sequences; roughly 20% occur once, and the top ten carry approximately 10%. This sample comprised PBMCs from blood, obtained around 5 days after vaccination. The source of these receptors is a man aged 50-60 years who received an inactivated influenza vaccine.

The chain joins TRBV4-2 to TRBJ2-7; 10 bases line up with TRBD1. The CDR3 is made up of 16 amino acids. The germline gives CDR1 LGHNA, CDR2 YNFKEQ. J lost 4 bases, V lost 0 bases, and 6 bases had no gene match. CDR3 region: CASSQDGPGQGYEQYF. CDR3 DNA sequence: TGTGCCAGCAGCCAAGATGGGCCGGGACAGGGGTACGAGCAGTACTTC.

This clonotype was seen only a few times. The chain uses TRBV5-1 and TRBJ1-1; the D is unclear. The CDR3 is made up of 16 amino acids. The V and J ends lost 0 bases and 1 base respectively, with 13 bases between them. Germline V gene sequence: CDR1 SGHRS, CDR2 YFSETQ. The CDR3 nucleotides are TGCGCCAGCAGCTTGGGAGGCCGTGGCGCGAACACTGAAGCTTTCTTT. Protein product: CASSLGGRGANTEAFF. Combining the CDR3 with reference TRBV5-1 and TRBJ1-1 gives the whole variable domain KAGVTQTPRYLIKTRGQQVTLSCSPISGHRSVSWYQQTPGQGLQFLFEYFSETQRNKGNFPGRFSGRQFSNSRSEMNVSTLELGDSALYLCASSLGGRGANTEAFFGQGTRLTVV.

This clonotype came up a few times. One junction end disagrees with the germline gene, perhaps due to a read error. The V and J genes are TRBV7-9 and TRBJ2-3, with D tentatively TRBD2 (6 bases). CDR3 length: 12 residues. Germline-derived CDR1 and CDR2 are SEHNR and FQNEAQ (reference sequence). The CDR3 coding sequence is TGTGCCAGCAGCACACTAGCCCCCCTCGTCCATTTT. Its protein is CASSTLAPLVHF.

The CDR3 protein is CASSLGPTNYEQYF. The CDR3 coding sequence is TGTGCCAGCAGCTTAGGTCCGACGAACTACGAGCAGTACTTC. The chain joins TRBV7-2 to TRBJ2-7, with no clear D. V lost 1 base and J lost 3, with 10 bases in between. CDR1 and CDR2 (germline): SGHTA, FQGNSA. The CDR3 covers 14 residues.

The J gene is TRBJ2-1, the V gene TRBV5-4; 11 nucleotides line up with TRBD1. Germline V CDR1 and CDR2: SGHNT, YYREEE (reference sequence). V gave up 2 bases and J gave up 6 bases; unmatched junction bases: 7. The CDR3 contains 16 residues. The CDR3 reads CASSFPRDRGSNEQFF. Written as DNA, the CDR3 is TGTGCCAGCAGCTTCCCCAGGGACAGGGGGTCCAATGAGCAGTTCTTC.

Remarks on this clonotype: A read error may produce the germline difference seen at one junction end. The chain is built from TRBV12-3 or TRBV12-4 and TRBJ2-5; 10 bases agree with TRBD1. CDR3 length equals 14 residues. The CDR3 coding sequence is TGTGCCAGCAGGCTGACAGGGGGCCAAGCGACCCAGTACTTC. Its protein is CASRLTGGQATQYF.

This clonotype was counted at least ten times. The chain couples TRBV18 to TRBJ2-5, with 7 nucleotides matching TRBD1. With V trimmed by 2 bases and J by 1 base, 4 bases remained unmatched. The germline CDR1 and CDR2 sequences are KGHSH and LQKENI. This CDR3 spans 15 amino acids. Here the CDR3 reads CASSPDGTVQETQYF. In nucleotides, the CDR3 is TGTGCCAGCTCACCAGACGGGACAGTCCAAGAGACCCAGTACTTC.

This chain links TRBV4-3 with TRBJ2-5, with D possibly matching TRBD2 (5 bases). The ends were cut back, 3 bases at V and 5 bases at J, with 7 bases in the middle. This CDR3 contains 12 residues. Germline-derived CDR1 and CDR2 are LGHNA and YSLEER. The CDR3 DNA is TGCGCCAGCAGCCACCCGGGGGAGACCCAGTACTTC. The encoded protein is CASSHPGETQYF.

This clonotype was observed a handful of times. The genes are TRBV30 and TRBJ2-7; 7 positions match TRBD1. Germline loops: CDR1 GTSNPN, CDR2 SVGIG (reference sequence). With 2 bases clipped from V and 4 bases from J, the junction kept 8 bases outside the gene matches. The CDR3 is 14 residues long. CDR3 residues: CAWSKGQAGYEQYF. CDR3 bases: TGTGCCTGGAGTAAAGGACAGGCCGGATACGAGCAGTACTTC.

This rearrangement joins TRBV5-1 to TRBJ1-2, with TRBD1 matching over 10 bases. The CDR3 is 18 residues long. Germline values: CDR1 SGHRS, CDR2 YFSETQ. V was clipped by 4 bases and J by 2 bases; unmatched bases: 14. In nucleotides, the CDR3 is TGCGCCAGCAGCGCGGAACCGGGACAGGGGAATTCGAACTATGGCTACACCTTC. Translating gives CASSAEPGQGNSNYGYTF.

The V call is TRBV6-2 or TRBV6-3, the J call TRBJ1-2; D is unclear. V was clipped by 6 bases and J by 4 bases, with 12 bases between them. The CDR3 runs to 13 residues. Germline assignment: CDR1 MNHEY and CDR2 SVGEGT. CDR3 nucleotides: TGTGCCAGCAGCTTTACCGAGCCCTATGGCTACACCTTC. The encoded protein is CASSFTEPYGYTF.

The chain links TRBV6-5 to TRBJ1-6, with 9 bases that match TRBD1. This CDR3 comprises 14 residues. CDR1 MNHEY and CDR2 SVGAGI come from the germline V gene. J lost 10 bases, V lost 1 base, and 2 bases had no gene match. The CDR3: CASSYWTGDSPLHF. The CDR3, as DNA: TGTGCCAGCAGTTACTGGACAGGGGACTCACCCCTCCACTTT.

This clonotype showed up just a few times. V is TRBV28 and J is TRBJ2-7; TRBD1 agrees at 8 bases. J was trimmed by 0 bases and V by 3 bases; bases with no gene match: 10. The V gene's germline CDR1 is MDHEN and CDR2 SYDVKM. The length of the CDR3 is 17 residues. The CDR3 DNA reads TGTGCCAGCAGTTTCCGGACAGGGAACCCCAGCTCCTACGAGCAGTACTTC. Its translation is CASSFRTGNPSSYEQYF.

The chain has TRBV5-1 and TRBJ2-3, with TRBD1 identical over 10 bases. The V and J ends lost 3 bases and 3 bases, in that order; junction bases with no gene match: 1. The germline CDR1 and CDR2 sequences are SGHRS and YFSETQ. The CDR3 sequence is 14 residues long. The CDR3 loop reads CASSWTGGTDTQYF. The CDR3 bases are TGCGCCAGCAGCTGGACAGGGGGGACAGATACGCAGTATTTT.

In this sample, this clonotype turned up a few times. CDR3 amino acids: CASSLFRPGRDSYEQYF. The CDR3 DNA follows: TGCGCCAGCAGCTTGTTTCGTCCGGGGAGGGACTCCTACGAGCAGTACTTC. The V call is TRBV5-1, the J call TRBJ2-7; 7 bases are a match to TRBD2. This CDR3 spans 17 amino acids. The V segment lost 1 base and the J segment 0 bases; nucleotides outside the gene matches: 10. Germline CDR1 and CDR2: SGHRS and YFSETQ. Supplemented by reference TRBV5-1 and TRBJ2-7, the full variable domain reads KAGVTQTPRYLIKTRGQQVTLSCSPISGHRSVSWYQQTPGQGLQFLFEYFSETQRNKGNFPGRFSGRQFSNSRSEMNVSTLELGDSALYLCASSLFRPGRDSYEQYFGPGTRLTVT.

The chain has TRBV7-9 and TRBJ1-6; D remains ambiguous. CDR3 length equals 13 residues. Germline CDR1 is SEHNR and CDR2 is FQNEAQ (reference sequence). V shed 5 bases and J shed 8 bases, with 10 bases lying between them. The CDR3 DNA follows: TGTGCCAGCAGCCAAAGAACGGATTCACCCCTCCACTTT. It yields the protein CASSQRTDSPLHF.

The chain links TRBV6-1 to TRBJ2-4; either TRBD1 or TRBD2 may supply D (6 bases each). The CDR3 totals 15 residues. Germline V gives CDR1 MNHNS, CDR2 SASEGT. V lost 6 bases to trimming and J lost 6 bases, with 18 bases between them. The CDR3 reads CASSQVTGAGNIQYF. CDR3 sequence (DNA): TGTGCCAGCAGCCAAGTTACGGGGGCGGGAAACATTCAGTACTTC.

The chain uses TRBV20-1 and TRBJ2-5; D remains ambiguous. CDR3 length: 14 residues. V lost 5 bases to trimming and J lost 1 base, with 14 bases between them. Germline CDR1 and CDR2: DFQATT and SNEGSKA (reference sequence). CDR3 sequence: CSARTRAVQETQYF. DNA of the CDR3: TGCAGTGCTCGAACGCGCGCCGTCCAAGAGACCCAGTACTTC.

This clonotype was recorded many times. The chain carries TRBV20-1 and TRBJ2-6; D gene ambiguous. Germline V gene sequence: CDR1 DFQATT, CDR2 SNEGSKA (reference sequence). CDR3 length equals 14 residues. V shed 2 bases and J shed 0 bases, with 5 bases lying between them. The CDR3 reads CSARRGSGANVLTF. The CDR3, as DNA: TGCAGTGCTAGACGAGGCTCTGGGGCCAACGTCCTGACTTTC.

This clonotype was picked up many times. As DNA, the CDR3 is TGTGCCAGCAGCCCCCGACAGGGGGCCTATGGCTACACCTTC. Translating gives CASSPRQGAYGYTF. The genes are TRBV7-2 and TRBJ1-2, with 10 bases matching TRBD1. Germline CDR1 reads SGHTA; CDR2 reads FQGNSA. Trimming removed 5 bases from V and 4 bases from J; junction bases left unmatched: 4. The CDR3 loop spans 14 amino acids.

The chain joins TRBV7-9 to TRBJ2-7; D not certain. Trimming shortened V by 3 bases and J by 0 bases, and 6 bases separated the two germline ends. The germline gives CDR1 SEHNR, CDR2 FQNEAQ (reference sequence). This CDR3 contains 13 residues. The CDR3 loop is CASSFVPSYEQYF. The CDR3 DNA reads TGTGCCAGCAGCTTCGTACCCTCCTACGAGCAGTACTTC.

The table lists this clonotype with a few counts. This rearrangement joins TRBV10-2 to TRBJ1-2; unclear D gene. The CDR3 spans 12 residues. V was pared by 4 bases and J by 8 bases, with 11 bases between. CDR1 is WSHSY and CDR2 is SAAADI in the germline V gene. The CDR3 loop is CASSAALSGYTF. The CDR3 nucleotides read TGCGCCAGCAGTGCGGCCCTGTCGGGCTACACCTTC.

This clonotype showed up just a few times. V is TRBV10-3 and J is TRBJ1-1, with a weak D call TRBD1 (6 bases). This CDR3 contains 17 residues. V lost 6 bases to trimming and J lost 1 base, with 21 bases between them. Germline assignment: CDR1 ENHRY and CDR2 SYGVKD. The CDR3 bases are TGTGCCATCAGAGAGCCTCGTCCAGGGGCGACGAACACTGAAGCTTTCTTT. As protein: CAIREPRPGATNTEAFF.

This clonotype was recorded many times. This chain connects TRBV3-1 to TRBJ1-1, with D hard to call. With 2 bases removed from V and 0 bases from J, the gap between germline ends came to 1 base. This CDR3 comprises 12 residues. Germline CDR1 LGHDT, CDR2 YNNKEL (reference sequence). The CDR3 here is CASSQMNTEAFF. CDR3 coding DNA: TGTGCCAGCAGCCAAATGAACACTGAAGCTTTCTTT.

This clonotype was counted at least ten times. The genes are TRBV12-3 or TRBV12-4 and TRBJ1-1, with 10 bases that match TRBD1. The CDR3 loop spans 13 amino acids. Trimming at V came to 3 bases and at J to 10 bases, leaving 5 bases not matched to a gene. The CDR3 reads CASSLAGTGVAFF. CDR3 sequence (DNA): TGTGCCAGCAGTTTGGCGGGGACAGGGGTAGCTTTCTTT.

This clonotype was counted a few times. The chain uses TRBV29-1 and TRBJ2-1; 7 nucleotides agree with TRBD1. Trimming took 6 bases from V and 4 from J; bases not matched to a gene: 3. Germline values: CDR1 SQVTM, CDR2 ANQGSEA. The CDR3 is made up of 12 amino acids. The CDR3 sequence is CSVGQEYNEQFF. The DNA of the CDR3 is TGCAGCGTCGGACAGGAATACAATGAGCAGTTCTTC.

The CDR3 is CAISPGTLEENYGYTF. In nucleotides, the CDR3 is TGTGCCATCAGTCCCGGGACCCTAGAAGAGAACTATGGCTACACCTTC. The rearrangement links TRBV10-3 to TRBJ1-2; tentatively, D is TRBD1 (5 bases). V gave up 5 bases and J gave up 2 bases, with 18 bases separating them. Germline V lookup: CDR1 ENHRY, CDR2 SYGVKD. The CDR3 has 16 residues.

This clonotype was recorded a few times. The V gene is TRBV5-1, the J gene TRBJ2-5; maybe TRBD1 (7 bases). CDR3 length: 16 amino acids. Germline CDR1 reads SGHRS; CDR2 reads YFSETQ. V gave up 0 bases and J gave up 0 bases, with 12 bases separating them. CDR3 DNA: TGCGCCAGCAGCTTGGGCGTCAGGGGGGACCAAGAGACCCAGTACTTC. Protein: CASSLGVRGDQETQYF.